This T cell receptor beta chain was profiled in a study of shared clonotypes between healthy human individuals. The CDR3 is 16 amino acids. Trimming removed 0 bases from V and 6 bases from J, with 15 bases in between. CDR1 LNHNV and CDR2 YYDKDF come from the germline V gene (reference sequence). The method was immunoSEQ multiplex PCR; TCRdb's version includes in-frame clones alone and lacks a portion of them. The sample lists roughly 2.5 million clones, 85% to 95% occurring once. The study enrolled healthy HIV-negative adults without recent acute infections or vaccinations as donors. Sequencing input: naive CD4+ T cells sorted from blood. Subset denoted: CD45RA+ positively selected. The chain joins TRBV15 to TRBJ1-5; D unresolved. The sequence derives from a man in his late teens or twenties in good health. The CDR3 region is CATSRDGKEVGQPQHF. CDR3 DNA: TGTGCCACCAGCAGAGATGGTAAGGAAGTTGGTCAGCCCCAGCATTTT.